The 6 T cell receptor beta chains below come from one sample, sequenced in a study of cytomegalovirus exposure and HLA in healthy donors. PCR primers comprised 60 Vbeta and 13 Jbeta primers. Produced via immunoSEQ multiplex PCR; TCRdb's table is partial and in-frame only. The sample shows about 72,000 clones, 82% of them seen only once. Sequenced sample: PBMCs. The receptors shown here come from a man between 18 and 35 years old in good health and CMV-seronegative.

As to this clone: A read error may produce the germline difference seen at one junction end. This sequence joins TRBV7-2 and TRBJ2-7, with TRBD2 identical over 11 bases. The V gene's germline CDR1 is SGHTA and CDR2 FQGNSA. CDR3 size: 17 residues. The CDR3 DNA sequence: TGTGCCAGCAGCGTAACTAGCGGGGGCTTCTTCTCCTACGGGCAGTACTTC. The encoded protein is CASSVTSGGFFSYGQYF.

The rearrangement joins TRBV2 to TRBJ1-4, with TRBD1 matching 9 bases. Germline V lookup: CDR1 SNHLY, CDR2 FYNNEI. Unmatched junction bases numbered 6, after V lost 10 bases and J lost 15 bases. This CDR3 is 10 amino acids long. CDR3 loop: CAMHGDRVFF. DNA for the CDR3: TGTGCCATGCATGGGGACAGGGTGTTTTTT.

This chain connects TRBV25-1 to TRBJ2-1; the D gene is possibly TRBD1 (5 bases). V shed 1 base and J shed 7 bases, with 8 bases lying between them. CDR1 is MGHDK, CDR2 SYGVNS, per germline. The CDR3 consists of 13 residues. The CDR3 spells CASSELTVNEQFF. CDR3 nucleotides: TGTGCCAGCAGTGAATTGACAGTGAATGAGCAGTTCTTC.

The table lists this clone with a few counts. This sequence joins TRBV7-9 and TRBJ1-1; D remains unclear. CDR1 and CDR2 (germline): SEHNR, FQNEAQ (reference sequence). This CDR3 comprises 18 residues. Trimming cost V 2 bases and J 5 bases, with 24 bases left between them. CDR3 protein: CASSLLGKPTLTGTEAFF. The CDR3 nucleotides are TGTGCCAGCAGCTTACTAGGGAAACCCACCTTAACGGGGACTGAAGCTTTCTTT.

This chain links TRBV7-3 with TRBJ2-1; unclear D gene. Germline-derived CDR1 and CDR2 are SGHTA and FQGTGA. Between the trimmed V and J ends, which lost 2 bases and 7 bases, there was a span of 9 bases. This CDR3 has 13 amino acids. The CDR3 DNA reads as TGTGCCAGCAGCTTAGCGTACCCAAATGAGCAGTTCTTC. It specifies CASSLAYPNEQFF.

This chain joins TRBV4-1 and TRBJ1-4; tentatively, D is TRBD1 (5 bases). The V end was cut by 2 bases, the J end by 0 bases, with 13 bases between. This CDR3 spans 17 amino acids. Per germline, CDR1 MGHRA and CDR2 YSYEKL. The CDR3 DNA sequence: TGCGCCAGCAGCCAACCAGGGACTGGCGCAACTAATGAAAAACTGTTTTTT. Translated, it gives CASSQPGTGATNEKLFF.